The sequence of this T cell receptor beta chain was determined in a study of blood T cells in healthy people across ages. Through a sample-barcoded 5' primer and a J-beta primer mix, a second PCR was run for roughly 6 to 11 cycles. A template-switch adaptor with 12 random nucleotides tagged each cDNA molecule. TCRdb re-analysed the 5' RACE reads in MiXCR, keeping a single row per CDR3 protein. The repertoire includes hundreds of thousands of distinct CDR3 sequences, around 25% of them detected once, and just under 9.5% sits in the top ten. CDR3 length equals 12 residues. Trimming cost V 6 bases and J 3 bases, with 6 bases left between them. In addition, the sample was reused for a study of T cells of mothers and their children. That investigation notes: The cDNA synthesis received all extracted RNA, at about 1.5 ug per 15 ul. None of the identified T cell clones proved to be persistent microchimeric clones.

This chain joins TRBV12-3 or TRBV12-4 and TRBJ2-4; D might be TRBD2 (5 bases). Sequencing input: blood. The clonotype was recovered from a boy younger than 18 in good health. CDR3: CASSGIKNIQYF. CDR3 sequence (DNA): TGTGCCAGCAGCGGGATCAAAAACATTCAGTACTTC.